These 15 T cell receptor beta chains were sequenced from one sample in a study of T cell repertoires in cytomegalovirus infection (dated by TCRdb to between 2018 and 2021). For sequencing, an Illumina HiSeq 1500 was employed. TCRdb handled the public reads itself, with Q25 trimming in fastp and clone calling in MiXCR, and kept productive beta chains. Rows with one shared CDR3 protein collapse into an entry with the most common genes and DNA. The sample table shows nearly 650,000 distinct CDR3 sequences, and approximately 25% are seen once. Around 7.6% of the sample is taken by the ten largest. Sequencing input: CD8+ T cells from PBMCs. The receptors stem from a human donor in good health (CMV status not recorded). Some clones in this sample may be carry-over from other donors' samples.

There are a few counts of this clonotype. This chain joins TRBV6-8 and TRBJ2-3; 9 nucleotides agree with TRBD2. The junction had 13 bases not matched to a gene; V was cut back by 6 bases and J by 0 bases. Germline V gene data show CDR1 as MNHGY and CDR2 as SAAAGT. The CDR3 is 18 residues long. DNA for the CDR3: TGTGCCAGCAGGCCTCTGGGGCGGGGGGGCCTGAGCACAGATACGCAGTATTTT. This gives the protein CASRPLGRGGLSTDTQYF.

There are a few counts of this clonotype. The chain uses TRBV5-6 and TRBJ2-5; D is unresolved. V was trimmed by 7 bases and J by 4 bases, leaving 8 bases between them. The CDR3 loop spans 11 amino acids. The germline V gene encodes CDR1 SGHDT and CDR2 YYEEEE. The CDR3 is CASHVGETQYF. The CDR3 DNA follows: TGTGCCAGCCATGTGGGAGAGACCCAGTACTTC.

This clonotype appeared a few times. The rearrangement joins TRBV7-4 to TRBJ2-5; 10 positions match TRBD1. V dropped 5 bases and J dropped 5; count of bases not matched to a gene: 11. The CDR3 loop spans 16 amino acids. Germline V gene data show CDR1 as SGHVT and CDR2 as SQSDAQ. CDR3 in DNA: TGTGCCAGCAGCGATATTGACAGGGGGCGCGGGGAGACCCAGTACTTC. This codes for CASSDIDRGRGETQYF. Drawing the rest from reference TRBV7-4 and TRBJ2-5, the complete variable domain is GAGVSQSPRYKVAKRGRDVALRCDSISGHVTLYWYRQTLGQGSEVLTYSQSDAQRDKSGRPSGRFSAERPERSVSTLKIQRTEQGDSAVYLCASSDIDRGRGETQYFGPGTRLLVL.

Comments on this clonotype: A much larger clonotype is one base distant, so this may be a read error. V is TRBV7-4 and J is TRBJ2-5; 7 nucleotides line up with TRBD1. The CDR3 is 14 amino acids. Germline V lookup: CDR1 SGHVT, CDR2 SQSDAQ. The CDR3 loop reads CASSPEGAGEIQYF. The CDR3 DNA reads as TGTGCCAGCAGCCCCGAGGGGGCCGGGGAGATCCAGTACTTC.

Many counts were recorded for this clonotype. V usage is TRBV12-3 or TRBV12-4 and J usage is TRBJ2-2; D is unresolved. The germline V and J ends were trimmed by 8 bases and 6 bases, with 10 bases remaining between them. CDR3 length: 12 amino acids. This CDR3 reads CASDLGSGELFF. The CDR3 DNA reads TGTGCCAGCGATTTAGGCTCCGGGGAGCTGTTTTTT.

This clonotype came up once. This may be a read error, as it is one base from a much larger clone. This CDR3 reads CVSSQEFERGGDTQYF. The CDR3 bases are TGCGTCAGCAGCCAAGAGTTCGAGCGGGGGGGAGATACGCAGTATTTT. V gene TRBV4-1 combines with J gene TRBJ2-3, with 10 positions matching TRBD2. CDR3 length: 16 residues. Germline V gene sequence: CDR1 MGHRA, CDR2 YSYEKL.

This clonotype came up many times. V is TRBV7-2 and J is TRBJ2-3, with D possibly called TRBD1 or TRBD2 (5 bases each). Deletions cut 4 bases from V and 2 bases from J, with 16 bases between. Germline V gene sequence: CDR1 SGHTA, CDR2 FQGNSA. CDR3 length: 16 residues. CDR3 residues: CASSSYVRGDTDTQYF. The DNA of the CDR3 is TGTGCCAGCAGCTCCTACGTGAGGGGTGACACAGATACGCAGTATTTT.

The rearrangement links TRBV20-1 to TRBJ2-1; a weak D match, TRBD1 (6 bases). This CDR3 is built from 15 residues. V was shortened by 4 bases and J by 0 bases, with 13 bases between the two germline ends. Germline CDR1 reads DFQATT; CDR2 reads SNEGSKA (reference sequence). The CDR3 region is CSANPGHHSYNEQFF. CDR3 DNA: TGCAGTGCTAACCCGGGACATCACTCCTACAATGAGCAGTTCTTC.

This clonotype was observed a few times. The chain combines TRBV2 with TRBJ1-5, with a tentative D call TRBD1 (6 bases). V was shortened by 0 bases and J by 0 bases, with 9 bases between the two germline ends. This CDR3 comprises 16 residues. Germline V gene data show CDR1 as SNHLY and CDR2 as FYNNEI. The CDR3 region has the DNA TGTGCCAGCAGTGAAGCTGGCAGGGGTAGCAATCAGCCCCAGCATTTT. Translated: CASSEAGRGSNQPQHF. The whole variable domain, filled in from reference TRBV2 and TRBJ1-5, reads EPEVTQTPSHQVTQMGQEVILRCVPISNHLYFYWYRQILGQKVEFLVSFYNNEISEKSEIFDDQFSVERPDGSNFTLKIRSTKLEDSAMYFCASSEAGRGSNQPQHFGDGTRLSIL.

A few counts support this clonotype. This chain joins TRBV15 and TRBJ2-1, with TRBD2 matching 12 bases. This CDR3 contains 17 residues. V gave up 3 bases and J gave up 9 bases; unmatched junction bases: 12. Looked up from germline, CDR1 is LNHNV and CDR2 is YYDKDF (reference sequence). The CDR3 DNA reads as TGTGCCACCAGCAGGGATCCTAGACTAGCGGGGGAGGGTGAGCAGTTCTTC. Translation: CATSRDPRLAGEGEQFF.

This clonotype has only a few counts. The chain has TRBV20-1 and TRBJ2-1, with TRBD1 matching 7 bases. CDR1 is DFQATT, CDR2 SNEGSKA, per germline (reference sequence). CDR3 size: 13 residues. V shed 6 bases and J 1 base; nucleotides not matched to a gene: 3. The CDR3 sequence: CSAGTDSYNEQFF. For the CDR3, the DNA is TGCAGTGCCGGGACAGATTCCTACAATGAGCAGTTCTTC.

The chain has TRBV20-1 and TRBJ1-2, with 9 positions matching TRBD1. Per the germline V gene, CDR1 is DFQATT and CDR2 is SNEGSKA (reference sequence). The CDR3 runs to 17 residues. The V gene end was trimmed by 0 bases and the J gene end by 4 bases; junction bases not matched to a gene: 12. CDR3 nucleotides: TGCAGTGCTAGAGATACCCACAGGGGGCTGAACTTCTATGGCTACACCTTC. Amino acids: CSARDTHRGLNFYGYTF.

Only a few counts were recorded for this clonotype. The DNA for the CDR3 is TGTGCCAGCAGCTTGGATCGCTTAAGCTCCTATAATTCACCCCTCCACTTT. As protein: CASSLDRLSSYNSPLHF. The V gene is TRBV5-5, the J gene TRBJ1-6; D is ambiguous. Germline-derived CDR1 and CDR2 are SGHKS and YYEKEE (reference sequence). The germline V and J ends were trimmed by 0 bases and 0 bases, with 10 bases remaining between them. CDR3 size: 17 residues.

The CDR3 region is CASSQVSGGASGELFF. The DNA of the CDR3 is TGCGCCAGCAGCCAAGTCAGTGGGGGGGCCTCCGGGGAGCTGTTTTTT. The chain uses TRBV4-1 and TRBJ2-2, with D possibly TRBD2 on 7 matching bases. With 1 base removed from V and 6 bases from J, the gap between germline ends came to 15 bases. The CDR3 has 16 residues. Germline V gene sequence: CDR1 MGHRA, CDR2 YSYEKL.

The chain employs TRBV7-9 and TRBJ2-7; 7 nucleotides align to TRBD2. There are 16 residues in the CDR3. Per germline, CDR1 SEHNR and CDR2 FQNEAQ (reference sequence). V lost 1 base and J lost 2; bases outside the gene matches: 8. CDR3 residues: CASSLGVGGTAYEQYF. As DNA, the CDR3 is TGTGCCAGCAGCTTAGGAGTCGGGGGGACTGCCTACGAGCAGTACTTC. Complete variable domain (other parts from reference TRBV7-9 and TRBJ2-7): DTGVSQNPRHKITKRGQNVTFRCDPISEHNRLYWYRQTLGQGPEFLTYFQNEAQLEKSRLLSDRFSAERPKGSFSTLEIQRTEQGDSAMYLCASSLGVGGTAYEQYFGPGTRLTVT.